This TCR beta chain derives from a study of blood T cells in healthy people across ages. The germline V gene encodes CDR1 MGHDK and CDR2 SYGVNS. The CDR3 covers 15 residues. Sample-barcoded 5' priming and a J-beta primer mix drove a second PCR of roughly 7 to 11 cycles. Each cDNA molecule was tagged by a template-switch adaptor with 12 random nucleotides. Using its own MiXCR run on the 5' RACE reads, TCRdb lists one record per CDR3 protein. This sample has about 1.6 million distinct CDR3 sequences, with about 35% found just once. What was sequenced was blood. The receptor comes from a woman aged 25 to 45 in good health. The rearrangement uses TRBV25-1 and TRBJ1-1; D may be TRBD1 (6 bases). The CDR3 here is CVAPTTAWTERGAFF. The CDR3 DNA sequence: TGTGTTGCGCCGACCACCGCGTGGACAGAAAGGGGAGCTTTCTTT.